The 30 T cell receptor beta chains below were found in one sample sequenced in a study of T cell responses to AZD1222 COVID-19 vaccine. The repertoire was sequenced with immunoSEQ multiplex PCR; TCRdb's copy has only in-frame clones and lacks some. The profile covers fewer than 200,000 clones, with around 88% appearing a single time and less than 1.3% taken by the ten largest. The source material was peripheral blood, sampled 28 days after the second AZD1222 dose. The receptors stem from an adult who received the AZD1222 COVID-19 vaccine.

The chain recombines TRBV4-2 with TRBJ2-7; no clear D gene. From germline, CDR1 is LGHNA and CDR2 YNFKEQ. Between the trimmed V and J ends, which lost 2 bases and 4 bases, there was a span of 9 bases. The CDR3 sequence is 13 residues long. CDR3 sequence reads: CASSQSTKYEQYF. In DNA form, the CDR3 reads TGTGCCAGCAGCCAATCCACAAAGTACGAGCAGTACTTC.

This chain links TRBV5-1 with TRBJ2-3; D gene ambiguous. Per germline, CDR1 SGHRS and CDR2 YFSETQ. The CDR3 has 14 amino acids. V lost 5 bases and J 4 bases, leaving 14 bases between the germline ends. CDR3 protein: CASRLVGTADTQYF. The CDR3 region has the DNA TGCGCCAGCAGGCTAGTAGGCACCGCAGATACGCAGTATTTT.

J is TRBJ2-2 and V is TRBV19, with D perhaps TRBD2 (7 bases). CDR3 length equals 14 residues. The V end was cut by 7 bases, the J end by 5 bases, with 14 bases between. Germline assignment: CDR1 LNHDA and CDR2 SQIVND (reference sequence). The CDR3 is CASTKGGGTGELFF. Written as DNA, the CDR3 is TGTGCCAGTACTAAGGGAGGGGGAACCGGGGAGCTGTTTTTT. Together with reference TRBV19 and TRBJ2-2, the CDR3 gives the full variable domain: DGGITQSPKYLFRKEGQNVTLSCEQNLNHDAMYWYRQDPGQGLRLIYYSQIVNDFQKGDIAEGYSVSREKKESFPLTVTSAQKNPTAFYLCASTKGGGTGELFFGEGSRLTVL.

Points on this clone: An end of the junction differs from the germline gene, which may be a read error. This chain links TRBV5-1 with TRBJ1-1, with a weak D call TRBD1 (5 bases). CDR1 is SGHRS and CDR2 is YFSETQ in the germline V gene. The CDR3 contains 12 residues. The CDR3 DNA is TGCGCCAGCAGCTTGGTCGGGACCGGGGGAATTTTT. As protein: CASSLVGTGGIF.

The chain carries TRBV7-9 and TRBJ2-1; tentatively, D is TRBD2 (6 bases). Germline V gene data show CDR1 as SEHNR and CDR2 as FQNEAQ (reference sequence). V gave up 4 bases and J gave up 14 bases, with 12 bases separating them. The CDR3 spans 11 residues. The DNA of the CDR3 is TGTGCCAGCAGCTCTGGGGGGAGTGAGTTCTTC. Translating gives CASSSGGSEFF.

The chain is built from TRBV7-8 and TRBJ2-7; 7 nucleotides agree with TRBD2. The CDR3 extends over 15 amino acids. In germline, CDR1 is SGHVS, CDR2 FQNEAQ. The V and J ends lost 6 bases and 4 bases, in that order; junction bases with no gene match: 12. The CDR3 loop reads CASRGRGTETYEQYF. The CDR3 DNA follows: TGTGCCAGCAGGGGGAGGGGAACGGAGACTTACGAGCAGTACTTC.

This clone appeared once. This chain uses TRBV6-5 with TRBJ1-1, with 7 positions matching TRBD1. J gave up 1 base and V 6 bases, and 8 bases lay outside the gene matches. CDR3 size: 15 residues. The germline V gene encodes CDR1 MNHEY and CDR2 SVGAGI. The CDR3 reads CASRPQGNPNTEAFF. For the CDR3, the DNA is TGTGCCAGCAGACCACAGGGGAACCCGAACACTGAAGCTTTCTTT.

V is TRBV7-9 and J is TRBJ1-2; D is unclear. The CDR3 covers 14 residues. Germline CDR1 is SEHNR and CDR2 is FQNEAQ (reference sequence). Deletions cut 5 bases from V and 5 bases from J, with 15 bases between. The CDR3 coding sequence is TGTGCCAGCAGCCCTTCACTCCTTGGATATGGCTACACCTTC. Translated: CASSPSLLGYGYTF.

The chain couples TRBV15 to TRBJ1-2; 7 nucleotides line up with TRBD1. J lost 8 bases, V lost 0 bases, and 9 bases had no gene match. The CDR3 has 15 residues. The germline V gene encodes CDR1 LNHNV and CDR2 YYDKDF (reference sequence). The CDR3 DNA reads as TGTGCCACCAGCAGAGATCCGACAGGGACGATCGGCTACACCTTC. It specifies CATSRDPTGTIGYTF.

The chain is built from TRBV7-2 and TRBJ1-5; perhaps TRBD1 as D (6 bases). There are 13 residues in the CDR3. Trimming took off 5 bases at V and 6 bases at J, with 11 bases between the two ends. Germline assignment: CDR1 SGHTA and CDR2 FQGNSA. The CDR3 DNA reads as TGTGCCAGCAGCCCTCAGGGGAGTCAGCCCCAGCATTTT. Its translation: CASSPQGSQPQHF.

This clone was detected once. V and J are TRBV3-1 (or the pseudogene TRBV3-2) and TRBJ2-7, with a possible D match to TRBD2 (5 bases). V was pared by 3 bases and J by 3 bases, with 9 bases between. CDR1 LGHDT and CDR2 YNNKEL come from the germline V gene (reference sequence). This CDR3 contains 13 residues. In DNA form, the CDR3 reads TGTGCCAGCAGCCAGCCCGGAGGCTACGAGCAGTACTTC. It encodes CASSQPGGYEQYF.

The V call is TRBV3-1 (or the pseudogene TRBV3-2), the J call TRBJ1-4; the match to TRBD1 covers 9 bases. CDR1 is LGHDT, CDR2 YNNKEL, per germline (reference sequence). The CDR3 is made up of 15 amino acids. After removal of 0 bases from V and 10 bases from J, the junction contained 6 bases not matched to a gene. The CDR3 loop reads CASSQDPVTGGKLFF. DNA for the CDR3: TGTGCCAGCAGCCAAGATCCCGTGACAGGGGGAAAACTGTTTTTT.

The chain links TRBV6-5 to TRBJ1-2; unclear D gene. There are 14 residues in the CDR3. Germline V gives CDR1 MNHEY, CDR2 SVGAGI. V dropped 2 bases and J dropped 0 bases, with 7 bases sitting between them. CDR3 sequence reads: CASSYDITNYGYTF. As DNA, the CDR3 is TGTGCCAGCAGTTACGACATTACTAACTATGGCTACACCTTC.

This clone appeared a single time. This chain uses TRBV5-4 with TRBJ1-2; D remains unclear. Trimming stripped 5 bases from V and 4 bases from J, with 9 bases between. Germline V gene lookup returns CDR1 SGHNT and CDR2 YYREEE (reference sequence). This CDR3 region has 12 residues. The CDR3 sequence is CASRNQSYGYTF. CDR3 in DNA: TGTGCCAGCAGGAACCAAAGCTATGGCTACACCTTC.

The chain links TRBV6-5 to TRBJ2-1; D unclear. This CDR3 has 13 amino acids. V was shortened by 4 bases and J by 10 bases, with 14 bases between the two germline ends. Germline-derived CDR1 and CDR2 are MNHEY and SVGAGI. The DNA for the CDR3 is TGTGCCAGCAGTTCCCTCACCGGGTACGAGCAGTTCTTC. Protein: CASSSLTGYEQFF.

This clone was observed a single time. This chain connects TRBV2 to TRBJ1-2, with no clear D. This CDR3 is built from 11 residues. V was clipped by 6 bases and J by 5 bases, with 7 bases between them. CDR1 SNHLY and CDR2 FYNNEI come from the germline V gene. For the CDR3, the DNA is TGTGCCAGCAGGGGTATTTATGGCTACACCTTC. This encodes CASRGIYGYTF.

This chain links TRBV6-1 with TRBJ1-3; D is undetermined. Trimming shortened V by 1 base and J by 9 bases, and 4 bases separated the two germline ends. Germline V gives CDR1 MNHNS, CDR2 SASEGT. The CDR3 contains 11 residues. The CDR3 spells CASSEEVTIYF. The CDR3 bases are TGTGCCAGCAGTGAAGAAGTCACCATATATTTT.

The chain links TRBV28 to TRBJ2-2; D may be TRBD1 (5 bases). The germline CDR1 and CDR2 sequences are MDHEN and SYDVKM. This CDR3 has 16 residues. The ends were cut back, 5 bases at V and 0 bases at J, with 13 bases in the middle. The CDR3: CASSIGHATNTGELFF. CDR3 in DNA: TGTGCCAGCAGTATCGGACACGCTACGAACACCGGGGAGCTGTTTTTT.

The chain joins TRBV29-1 to TRBJ2-6; D is ambiguous. This CDR3 has 12 amino acids. Looked up from germline, CDR1 is SQVTM and CDR2 is ANQGSEA. V lost 4 bases to trimming and J lost 2 bases, with 3 bases between them. CDR3 amino acids: CSVVTGANVLTF. DNA for the CDR3: TGCAGCGTTGTTACTGGGGCCAACGTCCTGACTTTC. The complete variable domain, with remaining parts taken from reference TRBV29-1 and TRBJ2-6, reads SAVISQKPSRDICQRGTSLTIQCQVDSQVTMMFWYRQQPGQSLTLIATANQGSEATYESGFVIDKFPISRPNLTFSTLTVSNMSPEDSSIYLCSVVTGANVLTFGAGSRLTVL.

The DNA of the CDR3 is TGTGCCAGCAGCAGGACAGGGAGCGGCTACACCTTC. The encoded protein is CASSRTGSGYTF. V is TRBV11-2 and J is TRBJ1-2; 8 nucleotides line up with TRBD1. After removal of 5 bases from V and 8 bases from J, the junction contained 4 bases not matched to a gene. The CDR3 runs to 12 residues. Looked up from germline, CDR1 is SGHAT and CDR2 is FQNNGV.

The rearrangement links TRBV10-3 to TRBJ2-1; 8 nucleotides line up with TRBD1. CDR1 is ENHRY and CDR2 is SYGVKD in the germline V gene. The CDR3 has 16 amino acids. V lost 3 bases to trimming and J lost 6 bases; unmatched junction nucleotides: 10. The CDR3: CAISEGRTGRGNEQFF. The CDR3 coding sequence is TGTGCCATCAGTGAAGGCCGGACAGGGCGGGGCAATGAGCAGTTCTTC.

This clone appeared a single time. The chain links TRBV4-1 to TRBJ2-7; the D gene is possibly TRBD1 (6 bases). Germline V gene data show CDR1 as MGHRA and CDR2 as YSYEKL. V was trimmed by 3 bases and J by 0 bases, leaving 12 bases between them. The CDR3 totals 15 residues. DNA of the CDR3: TGCGCCAGCAGCCAGGGACACTTGAGCTCCTACGAGCAGTACTTC. Its translation: CASSQGHLSSYEQYF.

The chain couples TRBV19 to TRBJ1-1; D not certain. Trimming left V 5 bases short and J 0 bases short, with 13 bases between. Germline V CDR1 and CDR2: LNHDA, SQIVND (reference sequence). This CDR3 comprises 15 residues. The DNA of the CDR3 is TGTGCCAGTAGTCCCCTCATCTACCTGAACACTGAAGCTTTCTTT. Translated, it gives CASSPLIYLNTEAFF.

This chain connects TRBV11-3 to TRBJ2-2; the D call may be TRBD1 or TRBD2 (5 bases each). This CDR3 spans 14 amino acids. Germline V CDR1 and CDR2: SGHNT, YENEEA. Trimming cost V 5 bases and J 7 bases, with 14 bases left between them. The CDR3 protein is CASSLLGANGELFF. CDR3 in DNA: TGTGCCAGCAGCCTCCTCGGGGCTAACGGGGAGCTGTTTTTT.

The V gene is TRBV27, the J gene TRBJ2-1, with 13 bases that match TRBD2. The trim removed 6 bases at V and 7 bases at J, leaving 18 bases unmatched. Germline V CDR1 and CDR2: MNHEY, SMNVEV (reference sequence). The CDR3 is 19 amino acids. Here the CDR3 DNA reads TGTGCCAGCAGGCCGACTAGCGGGGGGCCCCCCCTAGGGTATAATGAGCAGTTCTTC. This codes for CASRPTSGGPPLGYNEQFF.

The V gene is TRBV10-3, the J gene TRBJ2-1; 8 bases are shared with TRBD2. V gave up 9 bases and J gave up 8 bases; unmatched junction bases: 6. This CDR3 is 12 amino acids long. CDR1 ENHRY and CDR2 SYGVKD come from the germline V gene. CDR3 in amino acids: CAIAGAWDEQFF. CDR3 nucleotide sequence: TGTGCCATAGCGGGGGCGTGGGATGAGCAGTTCTTC.

The rearrangement links TRBV4-2 to TRBJ2-1, with D possibly TRBD1 on 6 matching bases. V was pared by 4 bases and J by 10 bases, with 8 bases between. From germline, CDR1 is LGHNA and CDR2 YNFKEQ. The CDR3 contains 11 residues. Here the CDR3 DNA reads TGTGCCAGCAGCCTCGGGACAGAGCAGTTCTTC. It is translated as CASSLGTEQFF.

The CDR3 loop is CASSESQGGNQPQHF. As DNA, the CDR3 is TGTGCCAGCAGTGAAAGCCAGGGGGGAAATCAGCCCCAGCATTTT. This rearrangement joins TRBV6-1 to TRBJ1-5, with 7 nucleotides matching TRBD1. Per germline, CDR1 MNHNS and CDR2 SASEGT. This CDR3 spans 15 amino acids. Trimming cost V 2 bases and J 4 bases; bases outside gene matches: 5.

The rearrangement joins TRBV4-1 to TRBJ1-1; a weak D match, TRBD1 (5 bases). The V gene's germline CDR1 is MGHRA and CDR2 YSYEKL. The CDR3 extends over 21 amino acids. Deletions cut 0 bases from V and 1 base from J, with 27 bases between. The CDR3 coding sequence is TGCGCCAGCAGCCAAGAAAGCCGGACCCAGAAATGGACGACAGCGAACACTGAAGCTTTCTTT. The encoded protein is CASSQESRTQKWTTANTEAFF.

V gene TRBV19 combines with J gene TRBJ2-7, with D perhaps assigned TRBD1 or TRBD2 (5 bases each). The CDR3 spans 15 residues. From germline, CDR1 is LNHDA and CDR2 SQIVND (reference sequence). V gave up 5 bases and J gave up 0 bases, with 14 bases separating them. The CDR3 region has the DNA TGTGCCAGTAGTGCCGGGGCCATACCCTCCTACGAGCAGTACTTC. It translates to CASSAGAIPSYEQYF.